This T cell receptor (beta chain) was sequenced in a study of identical twins. This CDR3 is built from 16 residues. Germline CDR1 and CDR2: SGHTA and FQGTGA. TCRdb itself ran the 5' RACE reads through MiXCR, one entry per CDR3 protein. The profile shows about 660,000 distinct CDR3 sequences, roughly 8% of them singletons. Regarding the study as a whole: Beta clonotypes that were abundant in cord blood contained fewer insertions, a pattern absent from memory repertoires.

Points on this clonotype: As yet, its antigen is unknown. At one of its ends the junction is not consistent with the germline gene, which may arise from a read error.

These same records also appear under a second study, on yellow fever vaccine responses in identical twins.

The sample was PBMCs. This chain connects TRBV7-3 to TRBJ2-1, with 11 nucleotides matching TRBD2. This receptor was taken from a woman younger than 30 in good health. CDR3 sequence (DNA): TGTGCCAGCAGCGAAACTAGCGGGGGTTCCTGCAATGAGCAGTTCTTC. Its translation: CASSETSGGSCNEQFF.